Here is one T cell receptor (beta chain) with its context. The V and J ends lost 5 bases and 8 bases, in that order; junction bases with no gene match: 8. This CDR3 region has 13 residues. The germline V gene encodes CDR1 SGHTA and CDR2 FQGNSA. The data originate from a study of blood T cell repertoires in COVID-19. The overall study: From the United States, Italy and Spain came samples of acute and convalescent COVID-19. Sample material is recorded as cDNA or gDNA derived from T cells, B-cell-depleted T cells, or PBMCs.

This table comes from immunoSEQ multiplex PCR, and its TCRdb copy is limited to in-frame clones, with some not included. The sample shows 180,000 or so clones, more than 70% of them seen only once. The chain carries TRBV7-2 and TRBJ1-2, with TRBD1 matching 7 bases. This TCR derives from a woman of 80 years or more with active or convalescent COVID-19. The sequencing input was peripheral blood. CDR3 coding DNA: TGTGCCAGCAGCCCTGACAGGGTGGGCGGCTACACCTTC. Residues: CASSPDRVGGYTF.